Below are 20 T cell receptor beta chains sequenced from a single sample in a study of Ad26.COV2.S vaccination and SARS-CoV-2 variants. Data came from immunoSEQ multiplex PCR; TCRdb stores just in-frame clones and leaves some out. The sample yields about 480,000 clones, roughly nine tenths seen once. The sample's treatment: 15 to 20 received Ad26.COV2.S at low or high dose, single or two shots; about 5 received placebo; per-sample allocation not given. The study sampled participants on day 63 after the first vaccine or placebo injection. The material sequenced was peripheral blood, taken in a trial of Ad26.COV2.S vaccine versus placebo. These receptors all stem from a person aged 18 to 59 who received the Ad26.COV2.S COVID-19 vaccine or a placebo.

The chain recombines TRBV6-6 with TRBJ2-2; D ambiguous. This CDR3 is built from 14 residues. V gave up 5 bases and J gave up 4 bases, with 11 bases separating them. The germline CDR1 and CDR2 sequences are MNHNY and SVGAGI (reference sequence). The CDR3 nucleotides read TGTGCCAGCAGTACGCTTCCGGCCACCGGGGAGCTGTTTTTT. Translating gives CASSTLPATGELFF.

This sequence joins TRBV7-2 and TRBJ1-2; possibly TRBD1 for D (5 bases). CDR1 is SGHTA and CDR2 is FQGNSA in the germline V gene. CDR3 length: 13 residues. V lost 6 bases and J 2 bases, leaving 10 bases between the germline ends. CDR3: CASRQDSNYGYTF. The CDR3 region has the DNA TGTGCCAGCAGACAAGACAGCAACTATGGCTACACCTTC.

The rearrangement joins TRBV5-4 to TRBJ2-7; 7 positions agree with TRBD2. V lost 4 bases to trimming and J lost 5 bases; unmatched junction nucleotides: 9. The CDR3 covers 14 residues. CDR1 and CDR2 (germline): SGHNT, YYREEE (reference sequence). CDR3: CASSHGGRRNEQYF. The CDR3 DNA is TGTGCCAGCAGCCACGGCGGGAGAAGGAACGAGCAGTACTTC.

The chain recombines TRBV5-1 with TRBJ2-1; TRBD2 is a possible D gene (7 bases). Germline assignment: CDR1 SGHRS and CDR2 YFSETQ. V was shortened by 2 bases and J by 10 bases, with 28 bases between the two germline ends. The CDR3 is 18 amino acids. The CDR3 DNA is TGCGCCAGCAGCTTTTTTTTGTTTCGGGGGGCCACCGCAGGGGAGCAGTTCTTC. Protein: CASSFFLFRGATAGEQFF.

This clone was recorded a few times. CDR3 residues: CASRRTGDSPLHF. The CDR3 DNA is TGTGCCAGCAGAAGGACAGGGGATTCACCCCTCCACTTT. The rearrangement uses TRBV28 and TRBJ1-6; TRBD1 matches at 9 bases. The length of the CDR3 is 13 residues. Germline V lookup: CDR1 MDHEN, CDR2 SYDVKM. J lost 8 bases, V lost 6 bases, and 2 bases had no gene match.

This chain uses TRBV9 with TRBJ1-1, with 8 positions matching TRBD1. The ends lost 4 bases at V and 4 bases at J; junction bases unmatched: 6. The CDR3 is 14 amino acids. From germline, CDR1 is SGDLS and CDR2 YYNGEE. The CDR3, as DNA: TGTGCCAGCAGCTTGGACAGGGCGGCCACTGAAGCTTTCTTT. Translating it yields CASSLDRAATEAFF.

The CDR3 is CASSSLSGGRAGETQYF. The CDR3 bases are TGTGCCAGCAGCTCCCTCTCTGGCGGGAGGGCCGGTGAGACCCAGTACTTC. The chain uses TRBV5-6 and TRBJ2-5, with TRBD2 matching 9 bases. The V segment lost 3 bases and the J segment 5 bases; nucleotides outside the gene matches: 14. Germline V lookup: CDR1 SGHDT, CDR2 YYEEEE. The CDR3 is made up of 17 amino acids.

The CDR3 reads CASSVLAGGVGEQYF. The CDR3 nucleotides are TGTGCCAGCAGCGTTCTAGCGGGGGGTGTCGGCGAGCAGTACTTC. V is TRBV7-2 and J is TRBJ2-7; TRBD2 aligns across 11 bases. Looked up from germline, CDR1 is SGHTA and CDR2 is FQGNSA. V gave up 5 bases and J gave up 6 bases; unmatched junction bases: 9. This CDR3 has 15 amino acids. Variable domain in full (rest from reference TRBV7-2 and TRBJ2-7): GAGVSQSPSNKVTEKGKDVELRCDPISGHTALYWYRQSLGQGLEFLIYFQGNSAPDKSGLPSDRFSAERTGGSVSTLTIQRTQQEDSAVYLCASSVLAGGVGEQYFGPGTRLTVT.

The chain couples TRBV24-1 to TRBJ1-6; TRBD1 matches 7 bases. V trimming: 5 bases; J trimming: 7 bases; junction bases outside the gene matches: 4. Per the germline V gene, CDR1 is KGHDR and CDR2 is SFDVKD. The CDR3 contains 14 residues. The CDR3 reads CATSAGTENSPLHF. In nucleotides, the CDR3 is TGTGCCACCAGTGCTGGGACAGAAAATTCACCCCTCCACTTT.

CDR3 loop: CASSLGTVYEQYF. The CDR3 nucleotides are TGTGCCAGCAGCTTGGGGACAGTCTACGAGCAGTACTTC. The chain recombines TRBV13 with TRBJ2-7, with TRBD1 matching over 7 bases. Germline trimming cut 3 bases from V and 3 bases from J; bases unmatched to any gene: 2. The CDR3 is 13 amino acids. Germline CDR1 reads PRHDT; CDR2 reads FYEKMQ (reference sequence).

The DNA of the CDR3 is TGTGCCAGCAGCCCCCGTCAAAGGAGCTCCTATAATTCACCCCTCCACTTT. This gives the protein CASSPRQRSSYNSPLHF. The chain joins TRBV7-8 to TRBJ1-6; D is unclear. Germline CDR1 and CDR2: SGHVS and FQNEAQ. V lost 5 bases and J 0 bases, leaving 14 bases between the germline ends. The CDR3 has 17 amino acids.

This chain links TRBV7-2 with TRBJ1-4; TRBD1 aligns across 7 bases. The ends lost 2 bases at V and 10 bases at J; junction bases unmatched: 13. Germline V lookup: CDR1 SGHTA, CDR2 FQGNSA. The CDR3 sequence is 16 residues long. CDR3 region: CASSLYGDRITGKLFF. The CDR3 region has the DNA TGTGCCAGCAGCTTATACGGGGACAGAATCACTGGAAAACTGTTTTTT.

J is TRBJ1-2 and V is TRBV9; 7 bases fit TRBD1. J was trimmed by 14 bases and V by 4 bases; bases with no gene match: 5. CDR3 length: 10 amino acids. Per germline, CDR1 SGDLS and CDR2 YYNGEE. Here the CDR3 reads CASSPSRGTF. In DNA form, the CDR3 reads TGTGCCAGCAGCCCCTCCAGGGGGACCTTC.

The chain uses TRBV7-2 and TRBJ2-5; weak D call: TRBD2 (5 bases). Trimming took 1 base from V and 7 from J, leaving 16 bases between them. This CDR3 spans 15 amino acids. Germline CDR1 reads SGHTA; CDR2 reads FQGNSA. The CDR3 nucleotides are TGTGCCAGCAGCTTAGGGGGTCCCGGGGAAGGGACCCAGTACTTC. This translates into CASSLGGPGEGTQYF.

This clone was seen a single time. The chain's CDR3 is CASSLEGIKGETQYF. The CDR3 DNA sequence: TGTGCCAGCAGTTTAGAGGGCATCAAGGGAGAGACCCAGTACTTC. The chain recombines TRBV6-2 or TRBV6-3 with TRBJ2-5, with D perhaps matching TRBD2 (5 bases). There are 15 residues in the CDR3. V gave up 4 bases and J gave up 4 bases, with 16 bases separating them. In germline, CDR1 is MNHEY, CDR2 SVGEGT.

This clone showed up just a few times. This sequence joins TRBV5-1 and TRBJ2-7; 8 bases are shared with TRBD1. J was trimmed by 4 bases and V by 2 bases; bases with no gene match: 8. Germline V gives CDR1 SGHRS, CDR2 YFSETQ. This CDR3 is 15 amino acids long. CDR3 region: CASSFGQGLNYEQYF. The DNA for the CDR3 is TGCGCCAGCAGCTTCGGACAGGGCTTAAATTACGAGCAGTACTTC.

The chain couples TRBV28 to TRBJ2-1, with TRBD2 identical over 12 bases. The CDR3 extends over 14 amino acids. The germline gives CDR1 MDHEN, CDR2 SYDVKM. J was trimmed by 3 bases and V by 10 bases; bases with no gene match: 4. Written as DNA, the CDR3 is TGTGCCACCATGACTAGCGGGGGCTACAATGAGCAGTTCTTC. Translated: CATMTSGGYNEQFF.

This chain connects TRBV5-4 to TRBJ2-1, with 10 bases matching TRBD2. V dropped 4 bases and J dropped 4; count of bases not matched to a gene: 5. This CDR3 spans 15 amino acids. Germline CDR1 and CDR2: SGHNT and YYREEE (reference sequence). Here the CDR3 DNA reads TGTGCCAGCAGCGTTGGACTAGCGGAATACAATGAGCAGTTCTTC. Translating it yields CASSVGLAEYNEQFF.

V and J are TRBV5-1 and TRBJ1-4; D is unresolved. The V and J ends lost 0 bases and 5 bases respectively, with 14 bases between them. The germline gives CDR1 SGHRS, CDR2 YFSETQ. The CDR3 has 16 amino acids. Here the CDR3 reads CASSLVGRGRNEKLFF. The DNA for the CDR3 is TGCGCCAGCAGCTTGGTTGGGAGAGGGCGGAATGAAAAACTGTTTTTT.

The rearrangement links TRBV7-2 to TRBJ1-2, with TRBD1 matching over 8 bases. Germline CDR1 and CDR2: SGHTA and FQGNSA. This CDR3 is built from 13 residues. V lost 5 bases and J lost 5; bases outside the gene matches: 4. Here the CDR3 reads CASSPGTGYGYTF. The CDR3 nucleotides read TGTGCCAGCAGCCCCGGGACAGGTTATGGCTACACCTTC.